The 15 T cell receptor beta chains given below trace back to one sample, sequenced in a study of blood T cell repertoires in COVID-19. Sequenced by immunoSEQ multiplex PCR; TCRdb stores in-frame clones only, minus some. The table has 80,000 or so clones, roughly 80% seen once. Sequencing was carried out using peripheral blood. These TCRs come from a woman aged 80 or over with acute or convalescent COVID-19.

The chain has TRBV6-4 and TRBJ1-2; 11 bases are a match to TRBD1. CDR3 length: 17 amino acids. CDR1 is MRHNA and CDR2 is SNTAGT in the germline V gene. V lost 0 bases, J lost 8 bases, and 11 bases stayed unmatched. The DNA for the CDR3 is TGTGCCAGCAGTGACTCGTCGGTGGGGGACAGGGGGAGAGGCTACACCTTC. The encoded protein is CASSDSSVGDRGRGYTF.

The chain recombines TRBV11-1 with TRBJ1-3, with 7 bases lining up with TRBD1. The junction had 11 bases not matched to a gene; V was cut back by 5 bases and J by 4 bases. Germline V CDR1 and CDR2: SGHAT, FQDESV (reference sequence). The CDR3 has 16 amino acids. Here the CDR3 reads CASSLRTGLTGNTIYF. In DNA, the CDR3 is TGTGCCAGCAGCCTCCGGACAGGCTTAACCGGAAACACCATATATTTT.

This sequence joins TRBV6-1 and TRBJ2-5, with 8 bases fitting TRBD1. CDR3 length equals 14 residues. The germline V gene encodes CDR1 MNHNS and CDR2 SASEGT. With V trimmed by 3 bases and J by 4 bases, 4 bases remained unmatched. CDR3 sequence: CASSEGTGIETQYF. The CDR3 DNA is TGTGCCAGCAGTGAGGGGACAGGTATAGAGACCCAGTACTTC.

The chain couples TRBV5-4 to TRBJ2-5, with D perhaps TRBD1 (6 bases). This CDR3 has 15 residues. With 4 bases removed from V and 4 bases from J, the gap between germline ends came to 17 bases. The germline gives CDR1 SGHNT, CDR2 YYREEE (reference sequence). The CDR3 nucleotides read TGTGCCAGCAGCCGCCAAACAGGGAAAGGAGAGACCCAGTACTTC. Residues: CASSRQTGKGETQYF.

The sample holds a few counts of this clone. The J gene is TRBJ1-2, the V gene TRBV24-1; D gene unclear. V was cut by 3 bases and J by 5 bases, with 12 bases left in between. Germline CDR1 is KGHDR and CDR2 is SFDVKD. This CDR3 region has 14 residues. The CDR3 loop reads CATSDGWQKYGYTF. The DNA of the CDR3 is TGTGCCACCAGTGATGGTTGGCAGAAGTATGGCTACACCTTC.

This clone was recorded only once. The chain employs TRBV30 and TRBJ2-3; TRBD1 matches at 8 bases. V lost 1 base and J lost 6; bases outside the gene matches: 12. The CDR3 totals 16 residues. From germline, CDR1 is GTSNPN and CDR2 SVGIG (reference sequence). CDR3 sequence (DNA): TGTGCCTGGAGTGCATATCTTCCGGGACAGGCGGATACGCAGTATTTT. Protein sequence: CAWSAYLPGQADTQYF.

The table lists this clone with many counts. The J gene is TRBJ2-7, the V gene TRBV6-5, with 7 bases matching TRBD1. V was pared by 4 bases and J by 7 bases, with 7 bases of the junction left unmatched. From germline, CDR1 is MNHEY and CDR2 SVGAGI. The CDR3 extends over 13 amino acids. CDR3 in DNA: TGTGCCAGCAGTTCGACAGGGCCTGGGGAGCAGTACTTC. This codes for CASSSTGPGEQYF.

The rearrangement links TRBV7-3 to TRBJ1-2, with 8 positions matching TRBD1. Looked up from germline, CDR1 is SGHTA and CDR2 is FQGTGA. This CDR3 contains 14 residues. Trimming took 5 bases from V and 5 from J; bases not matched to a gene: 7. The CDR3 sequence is CASSLTGASYGYTF. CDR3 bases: TGTGCCAGCAGCCTGACAGGGGCTTCTTATGGCTACACCTTC.

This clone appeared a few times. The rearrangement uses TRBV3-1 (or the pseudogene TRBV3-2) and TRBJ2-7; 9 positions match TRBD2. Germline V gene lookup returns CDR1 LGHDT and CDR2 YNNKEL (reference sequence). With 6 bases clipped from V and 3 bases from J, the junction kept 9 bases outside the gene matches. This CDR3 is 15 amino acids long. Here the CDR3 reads CASSYSGGSIYEQYF. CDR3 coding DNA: TGTGCCAGCAGTTACAGCGGGGGGTCCATCTACGAGCAGTACTTC.

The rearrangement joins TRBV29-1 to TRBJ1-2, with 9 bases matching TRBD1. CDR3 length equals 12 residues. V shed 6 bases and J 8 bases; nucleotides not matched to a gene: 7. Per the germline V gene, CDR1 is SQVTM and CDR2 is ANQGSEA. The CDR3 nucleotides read TGCAGCGTCACACAGGGGGCAGGGGGCTACACCTTC. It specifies CSVTQGAGGYTF.

CDR3 DNA: TGTGCCAGCAGCTTTAGACAGACCTTGTTAGCCGAGCAGTTCTTC. Translated, it gives CASSFRQTLLAEQFF. The chain uses TRBV5-6 and TRBJ2-1; D perhaps matches TRBD1 (5 bases). V shed 2 bases and J shed 10 bases, with 19 bases lying between them. This CDR3 is built from 15 residues. Germline loops: CDR1 SGHDT, CDR2 YYEEEE.

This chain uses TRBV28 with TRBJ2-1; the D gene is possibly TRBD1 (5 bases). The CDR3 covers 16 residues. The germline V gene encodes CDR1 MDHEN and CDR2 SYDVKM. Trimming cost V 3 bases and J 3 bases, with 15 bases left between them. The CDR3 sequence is CASSFQGPTNYNEQFF. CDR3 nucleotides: TGTGCCAGCAGTTTCCAGGGCCCTACCAACTACAATGAGCAGTTCTTC.

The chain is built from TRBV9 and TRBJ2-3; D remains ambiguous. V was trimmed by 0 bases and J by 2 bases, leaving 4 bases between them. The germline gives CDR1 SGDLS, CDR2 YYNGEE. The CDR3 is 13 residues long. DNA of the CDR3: TGTGCCAGCAGCGTAGCTAACACAGATACGCAGTATTTT. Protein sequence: CASSVANTDTQYF.

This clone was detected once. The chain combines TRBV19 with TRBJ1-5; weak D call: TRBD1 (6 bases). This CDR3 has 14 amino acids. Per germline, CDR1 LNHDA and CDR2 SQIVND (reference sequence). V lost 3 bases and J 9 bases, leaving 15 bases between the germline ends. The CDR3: CASSIQGGGRPQHF. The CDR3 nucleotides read TGTGCCAGTAGTATCCAGGGCGGGGGGCGGCCCCAGCATTTT.

CDR3 amino acids: CATSLTDTQYF. CDR3 DNA: TGTGCCACCAGTCTCACAGATACGCAGTATTTT. The rearrangement joins TRBV24-1 to TRBJ2-3; D unclear. In germline, CDR1 is KGHDR, CDR2 SFDVKD. The CDR3 totals 11 residues. V lost 6 bases, J lost 2 bases, and 2 bases lay in between.